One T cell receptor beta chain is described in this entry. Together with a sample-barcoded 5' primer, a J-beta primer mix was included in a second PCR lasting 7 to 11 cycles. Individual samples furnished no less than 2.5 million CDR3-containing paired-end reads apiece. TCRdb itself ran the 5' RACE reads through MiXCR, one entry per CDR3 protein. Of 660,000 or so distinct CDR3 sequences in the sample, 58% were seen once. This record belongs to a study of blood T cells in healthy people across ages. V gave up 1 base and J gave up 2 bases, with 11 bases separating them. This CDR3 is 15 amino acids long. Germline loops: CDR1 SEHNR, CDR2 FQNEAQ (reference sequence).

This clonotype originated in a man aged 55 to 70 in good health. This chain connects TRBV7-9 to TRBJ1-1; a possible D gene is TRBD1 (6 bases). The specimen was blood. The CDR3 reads CASSLGTGSNTEAFF. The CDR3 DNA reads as TGTGCCAGCAGCTTAGGAACAGGGAGTAACACTGAAGCTTTCTTT.